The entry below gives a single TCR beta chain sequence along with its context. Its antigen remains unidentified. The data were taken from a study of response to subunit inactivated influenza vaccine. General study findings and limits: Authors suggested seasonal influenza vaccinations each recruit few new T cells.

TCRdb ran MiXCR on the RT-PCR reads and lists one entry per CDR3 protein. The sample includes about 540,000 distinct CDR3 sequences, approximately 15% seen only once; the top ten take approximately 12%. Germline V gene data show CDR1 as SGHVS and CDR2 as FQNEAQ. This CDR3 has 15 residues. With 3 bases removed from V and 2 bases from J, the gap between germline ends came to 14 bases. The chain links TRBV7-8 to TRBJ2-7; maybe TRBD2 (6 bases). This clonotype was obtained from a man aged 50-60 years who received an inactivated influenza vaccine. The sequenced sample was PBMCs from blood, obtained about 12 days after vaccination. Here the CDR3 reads CASSFIAEQTYEQYF. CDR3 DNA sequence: TGTGCCAGCAGCTTCATAGCGGAGCAAACCTACGAGCAGTACTTC.